Below are 13 T cell receptor beta chains sequenced from a single sample in a study of blood T cell repertoires in COVID-19. TCRdb's copy holds only in-frame clones and misses some; the assay was immunoSEQ multiplex PCR. Seen here are 400,000 to 500,000 clones, more than 75% observed once, and the top ten hold 1.5% to 2%. The sample was PBMCs or T cells enriched from blood (not recorded which). The receptor set was obtained from a woman in her 40s who had recovered from COVID-19.

This clone appeared once. The V call is TRBV5-8, the J call TRBJ2-5; 9 bases fit TRBD2. This CDR3 spans 16 amino acids. After removal of 3 bases from V and 3 bases from J, the junction contained 9 bases not matched to a gene. Germline CDR1 and CDR2: SGHTS and YDEGEE. DNA of the CDR3: TGTGCCAGCAGCTCCCTCGGGCTAGCGGGGAAAGAGACCCAGTACTTC. Its translation is CASSSLGLAGKETQYF.

The V and J genes are TRBV10-3 and TRBJ1-1; 8 nucleotides agree with TRBD1. Per the germline V gene, CDR1 is ENHRY and CDR2 is SYGVKD. The trim removed 6 bases at V and 4 bases at J, leaving 4 bases unmatched. There are 13 residues in the CDR3. The CDR3 here is CAIRADRVTEAFF. CDR3 DNA sequence: TGTGCCATCAGGGCGGACAGGGTCACTGAAGCTTTCTTT.

The V and J genes are TRBV5-4 and TRBJ2-3; 7 bases agree with TRBD1. CDR1 is SGHNT and CDR2 is YYREEE in the germline V gene (reference sequence). J gave up 2 bases and V 2 bases, and 5 bases lay outside the gene matches. The length of the CDR3 is 15 residues. The CDR3 is CASSFGTAFTDTQYF. The CDR3 bases are TGTGCCAGCAGCTTTGGGACAGCGTTCACAGATACGCAGTATTTT.

The rearrangement links TRBV7-2 to TRBJ2-3; 8 bases are shared with TRBD1. The CDR3 totals 13 residues. V lost 3 bases and J lost 14; bases outside the gene matches: 10. Germline V gives CDR1 SGHTA, CDR2 FQGNSA. CDR3 in amino acids: CASSFQGAAVRYF. DNA for the CDR3: TGTGCCAGCAGCTTCCAGGGGGCGGCGGTACGGTATTTT. Filled out from reference TRBV7-2 and TRBJ2-3, the complete variable domain reads GAGVSQSPSNKVTEKGKDVELRCDPISGHTALYWYRQSLGQGLEFLIYFQGNSAPDKSGLPSDRFSAERTGGSVSTLTIQRTQQEDSAVYLCASSFQGAAVRYFGPGTRLTVL.

CDR3 nucleotide sequence: TGTGCCAGCAGCGCCTTAGTGAGACTAAAAGAGACCCAGTACTTC. Protein: CASSALVRLKETQYF. The V call is TRBV7-9, the J call TRBJ2-5, with D possibly matching TRBD2 (5 bases). Trimming removed 5 bases at V and 3 bases at J, with 16 bases between. Looked up from germline, CDR1 is SEHNR and CDR2 is FQNEAQ (reference sequence). The CDR3 consists of 15 residues.

This clone has a single count. The rearrangement joins TRBV6-6 to TRBJ1-2; D remains unclear. Germline V lookup: CDR1 MNHNY, CDR2 SVGAGI (reference sequence). V was shortened by 7 bases and J by 3 bases, with 6 bases between the two germline ends. The CDR3 is 11 residues long. CDR3 protein: CASTRDYGYTF. The CDR3 region has the DNA TGTGCCAGCACCCGGGACTATGGCTACACCTTC.

The CDR3 region has the DNA TGTGCCACCCGACAGGGCTTCGAGCAGTACTTC. Translating it yields CATRQGFEQYF. The rearrangement links TRBV28 to TRBJ2-7, with 7 bases that match TRBD1. The germline V gene encodes CDR1 MDHEN and CDR2 SYDVKM. J was trimmed by 6 bases and V by 10 bases; bases with no gene match: 6. CDR3 size: 11 residues.

The chain is built from TRBV4-1 and TRBJ2-1, with 10 bases fitting TRBD2. Germline-derived CDR1 and CDR2 are MGHRA and YSYEKL. This CDR3 is 14 amino acids long. The junction had 3 bases not matched to a gene; V was cut back by 3 bases and J by 7 bases. Written as DNA, the CDR3 is TGCGCCAGCAGCCACAGAGCGGGGGGGAATGAGCAGTTCTTC. It translates to CASSHRAGGNEQFF.

Worth noting for this clone: Other DNA sequences in the same sample also yield this CDR3. The chain combines TRBV7-2 with TRBJ2-5; D is undetermined. The CDR3 extends over 14 amino acids. Germline-derived CDR1 and CDR2 are SGHTA and FQGNSA. The ends were cut back, 0 bases at V and 0 bases at J, with 5 bases in the middle. The CDR3 is CASSLAQYQETQYF. The CDR3 bases are TGTGCCAGCAGCTTAGCACAATACCAAGAGACCCAGTACTTC.

The count of this clone is one. This chain connects TRBV10-1 to TRBJ1-4; D ambiguous. CDR3 length: 15 amino acids. V was pared by 0 bases and J by 7 bases, with 12 bases between. Germline CDR1 is WNHNN and CDR2 is SYGVQD (reference sequence). CDR3 in DNA: TGCGCCAGCAGTGAGTCAAGAGGAGGGAGTGAAAAACTGTTTTTT. This encodes CASSESRGGSEKLFF.

The rearrangement joins TRBV30 to TRBJ2-1, with 10 bases lining up with TRBD2. Trimming at V came to 4 bases and at J to 6 bases, leaving 9 bases not matched to a gene. CDR1 and CDR2 from the germline V gene are GTSNPN and SVGIG (reference sequence). The CDR3 extends over 15 amino acids. The CDR3 DNA reads as TGTGCCTGGACCCAACTAGCGGGACAGCGCAATGAGCAGTTCTTC. This sequence encodes CAWTQLAGQRNEQFF.

The chain recombines TRBV7-9 with TRBJ1-4; maybe TRBD1 (5 bases). Trimming took 7 bases from V and 1 from J, leaving 13 bases between them. This CDR3 has 15 residues. CDR1 is SEHNR, CDR2 FQNEAQ, per germline (reference sequence). The CDR3 loop reads CASTEARGTNEKLFF. The CDR3 DNA reads TGTGCCAGCACCGAGGCTAGGGGAACTAATGAAAAACTGTTTTTT.

The V call is TRBV4-3, the J call TRBJ1-6; D not resolved. Per the germline V gene, CDR1 is LGHNA and CDR2 is YSLEER. CDR3 length: 17 amino acids. Trimming left V 0 bases short and J 0 bases short, with 9 bases between. The CDR3 loop reads CASSQDELSSYNSPLHF. The CDR3, as DNA: TGCGCCAGCAGCCAAGATGAACTTAGCTCCTATAATTCACCCCTCCACTTT.